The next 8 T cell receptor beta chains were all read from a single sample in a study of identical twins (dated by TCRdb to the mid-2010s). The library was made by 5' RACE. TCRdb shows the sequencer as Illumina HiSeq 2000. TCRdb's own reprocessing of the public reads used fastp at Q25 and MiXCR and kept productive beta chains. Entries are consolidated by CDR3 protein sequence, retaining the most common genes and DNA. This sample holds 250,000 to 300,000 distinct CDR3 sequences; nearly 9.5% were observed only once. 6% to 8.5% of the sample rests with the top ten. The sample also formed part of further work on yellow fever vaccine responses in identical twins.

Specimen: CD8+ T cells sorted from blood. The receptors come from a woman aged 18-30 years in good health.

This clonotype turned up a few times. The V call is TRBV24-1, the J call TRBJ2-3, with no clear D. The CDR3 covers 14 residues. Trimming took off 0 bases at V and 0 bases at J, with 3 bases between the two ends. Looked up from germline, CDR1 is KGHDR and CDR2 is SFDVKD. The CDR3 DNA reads TGTGCCACCAGTGATTTGGGCAGCACAGATACGCAGTATTTT. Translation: CATSDLGSTDTQYF.

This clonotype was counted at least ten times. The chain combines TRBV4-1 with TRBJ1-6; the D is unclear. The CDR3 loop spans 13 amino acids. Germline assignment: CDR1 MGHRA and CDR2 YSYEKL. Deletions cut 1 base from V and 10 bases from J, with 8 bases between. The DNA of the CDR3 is TGCGCCAGCAGCCAAGGGTTGGGGTCACCCCTCCACTTT. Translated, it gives CASSQGLGSPLHF.

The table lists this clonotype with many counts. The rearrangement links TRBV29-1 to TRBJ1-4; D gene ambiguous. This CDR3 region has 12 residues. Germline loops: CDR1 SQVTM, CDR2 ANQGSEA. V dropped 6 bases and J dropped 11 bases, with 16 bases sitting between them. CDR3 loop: CSVEAGSGKLFF. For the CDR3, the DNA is TGCAGCGTCGAGGCGGGTTCGGGGAAACTGTTTTTT.

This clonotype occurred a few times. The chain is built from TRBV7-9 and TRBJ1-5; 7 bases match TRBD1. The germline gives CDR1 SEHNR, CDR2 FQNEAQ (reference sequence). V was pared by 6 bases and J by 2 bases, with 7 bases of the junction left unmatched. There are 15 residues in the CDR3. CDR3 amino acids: CASSQSDRGNQPQHF. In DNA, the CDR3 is TGTGCCAGCAGTCAATCAGACAGGGGCAATCAGCCCCAGCATTTT.

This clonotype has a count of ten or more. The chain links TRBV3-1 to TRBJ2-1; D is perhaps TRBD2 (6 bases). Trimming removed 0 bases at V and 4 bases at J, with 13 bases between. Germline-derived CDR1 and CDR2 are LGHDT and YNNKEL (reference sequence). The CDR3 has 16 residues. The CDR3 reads CASSQDSGGGYNEQFF. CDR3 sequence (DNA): TGTGCCAGCAGCCAAGATAGCGGTGGGGGTTACAATGAGCAGTTCTTC.

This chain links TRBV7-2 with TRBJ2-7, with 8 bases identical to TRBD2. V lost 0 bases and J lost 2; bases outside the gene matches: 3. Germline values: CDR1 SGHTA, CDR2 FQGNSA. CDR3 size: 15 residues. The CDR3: CASSLADGRAYEQYF. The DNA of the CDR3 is TGTGCCAGCAGCTTAGCGGACGGGAGGGCCTACGAGCAGTACTTC.

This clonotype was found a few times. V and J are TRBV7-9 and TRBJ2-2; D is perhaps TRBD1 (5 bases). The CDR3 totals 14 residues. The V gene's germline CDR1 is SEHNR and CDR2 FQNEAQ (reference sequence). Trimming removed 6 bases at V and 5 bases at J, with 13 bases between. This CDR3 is CASRLGAGTGELFF. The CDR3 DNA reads TGTGCCAGCAGGCTAGGGGCCGGGACCGGGGAGCTGTTTTTT.

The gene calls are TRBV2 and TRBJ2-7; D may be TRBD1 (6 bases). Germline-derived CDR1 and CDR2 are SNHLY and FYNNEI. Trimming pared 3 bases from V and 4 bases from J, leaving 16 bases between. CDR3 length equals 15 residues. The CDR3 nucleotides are TGTGCCAGCAGTGAGGCAGGGGTGATCCAGTACGAGCAGTACTTC. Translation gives CASSEAGVIQYEQYF.